The T cell receptor (beta chain) under discussion was sequenced for a study of blood T cell repertoires in COVID-19. Measured with immunoSEQ multiplex PCR; TCRdb has only the in-frame clones, and not every one. Among 250,000 to 350,000 clones listed, about 87% were seen once. Germline V CDR1 and CDR2: WNHNN, SYGVQD (reference sequence). The CDR3 has 16 residues. V was pared by 4 bases and J by 6 bases, with 14 bases of the junction left unmatched. The sample taken for sequencing was peripheral blood. The chain uses TRBV10-1 and TRBJ2-7, with 8 bases lining up with TRBD2. This receptor was obtained from a woman aged 45 to 65 with COVID-19, enrolled during active disease. CDR3 nucleotides: TGCGCCAGCAGTGGCGCGGCCGGGAGGGCCCGGATCGAGCAGTACTTC. Translating gives CASSGAAGRARIEQYF.